This is a list of T cell receptor beta chains from one sample in a study of OX40 agonist ivuxolimab in advanced cancers. The data were produced by immunoSEQ multiplex PCR, yet TCRdb's version contains in-frame clones alone and is incomplete. Of 40,000 to 45,000 clones detected, less than 90% appear once; the ten largest clones hold 9% to 13%. The sequenced sample was CD4+ or CD8+ T cells sorted from blood, obtained in a trial of the OX40 agonist ivuxolimab. The receptors here all came from an adult with an advanced solid tumor such as melanoma, head and neck, liver or kidney cancer. Both conserved end residues are part of each CDR3. The order of the fields is D gene, clone size, J gene, V gene, CDR3 protein, CDR3 DNA. The D gene is left open where the match is weak. Clone size appears in some rows only: once, few, many, or a class for an expanded clone.

d_gene: .; abundance: .; j_gene: TRBJ1-5; v_gene: TRBV29-1; CDR3aa: CSVLQGQGPQHF; CDR3nt: TGCAGCGTCTTACAGGGCCAGGGGCCCCAGCATTTT
d_gene: .; abundance: .; j_gene: TRBJ2-1; v_gene: TRBV9; CDR3aa: CASSVGDNEQFF; CDR3nt: TGTGCCAGCAGCGTAGGTGACAATGAGCAGTTCTTC
d_gene: TRBD2; abundance: .; j_gene: TRBJ2-1; v_gene: TRBV7-9; CDR3aa: CASSLRGTSNNEQFF; CDR3nt: TGTGCCAGCAGCTTACGTGGGACTAGCAACAATGAGCAGTTCTTC
d_gene: .; abundance: .; j_gene: TRBJ1-2; v_gene: TRBV4-3; CDR3aa: CASSQVSGQGRRYGYTF; CDR3nt: TGCGCCAGCAGCCAAGTCAGCGGCCAAGGGAGACGGTATGGCTACACCTTC
d_gene: TRBD1; abundance: .; j_gene: TRBJ2-4; v_gene: TRBV4-3; CDR3aa: CASSQGLLRDSVAKNIQYF; CDR3nt: TGCGCCAGCAGCCAAGGACTTTTACGGGACAGCGTAGCCAAAAACATTCAGTACTTC
d_gene: TRBD2; abundance: .; j_gene: TRBJ2-1; v_gene: TRBV28; CDR3aa: CASSPTSGRARNEQFF; CDR3nt: TGTGCCAGCAGCCCAACTAGCGGGAGGGCCCGCAATGAGCAGTTCTTC
d_gene: .; abundance: .; j_gene: TRBJ2-1; v_gene: TRBV27; CDR3aa: CASSLWAGSYEQFF; CDR3nt: TGTGCCAGCAGTTTATGGGCAGGGTCCTATGAGCAGTTCTTC
d_gene: .; abundance: .; j_gene: TRBJ2-4; v_gene: TRBV7-9; CDR3aa: CASSPPLPPNIQYF; CDR3nt: TGTGCCAGCAGCCCACCGTTGCCCCCAAACATTCAGTACTTC
d_gene: TRBD2; abundance: .; j_gene: TRBJ2-1; v_gene: TRBV29-1; CDR3aa: CSVEGASGGYSYNEQFF; CDR3nt: TGCAGCGTTGAAGGGGCTAGCGGGGGGTACTCCTACAATGAGCAGTTCTTC
d_gene: .; abundance: once; j_gene: TRBJ2-3; v_gene: TRBV9; CDR3aa: CASSVGRGTDTQYF; CDR3nt: TGTGCCAGCAGCGTTGGCAGAGGCACAGATACGCAGTATTTT
d_gene: .; abundance: .; j_gene: TRBJ2-1; v_gene: TRBV27; CDR3aa: CASSSRRGGLSYNEQFF; CDR3nt: TGTGCCAGCAGTTCGAGGCGCGGCGGCCTCTCCTACAATGAGCAGTTCTTC
d_gene: TRBD2; abundance: once; j_gene: TRBJ2-5; v_gene: TRBV10-1; CDR3aa: CASRAGTSGRWVETQYF; CDR3nt: TGCGCCAGCAGAGCCGGGACTAGCGGGAGGTGGGTTGAGACCCAGTACTTC
d_gene: .; abundance: .; j_gene: TRBJ1-1; v_gene: TRBV9; CDR3aa: CASSAYLEGEAFF; CDR3nt: TGTGCCAGCAGCGCTTATTTAGAGGGTGAAGCTTTCTTT
d_gene: .; abundance: .; j_gene: TRBJ2-3; v_gene: TRBV9; CDR3aa: CASSPRRGGADTQYF; CDR3nt: TGTGCCAGCAGCCCTCGTAGGGGGGGCGCAGATACGCAGTATTTT
d_gene: .; abundance: once; j_gene: TRBJ2-1; v_gene: TRBV4-1; CDR3aa: CASSQLPPGRSYNEQFF; CDR3nt: TGCGCCAGCAGCCAACTCCCTCCGGGGAGAAGCTACAATGAGCAGTTCTTC
d_gene: .; abundance: .; j_gene: TRBJ2-3; v_gene: TRBV9; CDR3aa: CASSVGEIDSTDTQYF; CDR3nt: TGTGCCAGCAGCGTAGGAGAGATAGACAGCACAGATACGCAGTATTTT
d_gene: .; abundance: .; j_gene: TRBJ1-4; v_gene: TRBV10-3; CDR3aa: CAISESNPNSNEKLFF; CDR3nt: TGTGCCATCAGTGAGTCTAACCCTAACAGTAATGAAAAACTGTTTTTT
d_gene: .; abundance: few; j_gene: TRBJ1-1; v_gene: TRBV5-8; CDR3aa: CASRLERGTEAFF; CDR3nt: TGTGCCAGCCGCTTAGAGCGGGGCACTGAAGCTTTCTTT